This record covers a single TCR beta chain. Its antigen remains undetermined. No qualities accompany the bases; no much larger clone lies one base away. This record belongs to a study of CD8 T cells in ankylosing spondylitis (dated by TCRdb to between 2016 and 2019). Regarding the research as a whole: The study set out to find disease-linked TCR variants by profiling T cell receptor beta repertoires in ankylosing spondylitis patients and healthy donors. In total, the full study cohort was made up of 110 or so healthy donors and 25 to 30 ankylosing spondylitis patients. Peripheral blood samples were taken, and synovial fluid was additionally collected from ankylosing spondylitis patients. What the study reported, not specific to this receptor: Blood from ankylosing spondylitis patients appeared to be characterized by a TCR beta motif composed of under ten highly homologous amino acid variants. Some motif variants were previously reported in synovial fluid and blood of reactive arthritis patients, suggesting common disease-initiation mechanisms. The disease-linked clones showed a CD8+ phenotype and occurred at relatively low frequencies in peripheral blood. Significant enrichment of the disease-linked clones was reported in matched synovial fluid samples from ankylosing spondylitis patients.

The reads were generated on an Illumina HiSeq 2500. Quantitative 5'-RACE with molecular barcodes was the method used to prepare the TCR beta libraries. The study's processing was this. To identify disease-linked TCR variants, a new computational method was used, one built on a probabilistic model of VDJ rearrangement. TCRdb cleaned the public reads at Q25 with fastp, built clones with MiXCR and kept in-frame beta chains. Entries that share a CDR3 protein sequence are merged under the most common genes and DNA. In this record, the V and J calls reflect TCRdb's handling and not the investigators' own analysis. The sample data list about 360,000 distinct CDR3 sequences, and around 20% of these were observed just once. The top ten clonotypes cover approximately 14% of the sample. Unmatched junction bases come to 10, with V trimmed by 0 bases and J by 5 bases. Spanning cysteine to phenylalanine, the CDR3 consists of 17 amino acids. The entry retains the CDR3 DNA only, 51 bases that are in frame from base 1. Taken from the germline V gene, the CDR1 and CDR2 loops are SGHTA and FQGNSA.

The V and J segments used are TRBV7-2 and TRBJ2-1, and TRBD2 aligns with 7 junction nucleotides. This clonotype originated in a male donor with ankylosing spondylitis or in good health (not recorded which). Sample: blood, either unsorted or a sorted T cell fraction (not recorded which). This receptor carries the CDR3 CASSLALWRGSNNEQFF. The nucleotide sequence is TGTGCCAGCAGCTTAGCGCTTTGGCGGGGGAGCAACAATGAGCAGTTCTTC.